A single sample is the source of the 13 T cell receptor beta chains below, sequenced in a study of cytomegalovirus exposure and HLA in healthy donors. 13 Jbeta primers and 60 Vbeta primers were used for the PCR. Sequenced by immunoSEQ multiplex PCR; TCRdb stores in-frame clones only, minus some. The sample has fewer than 150,000 clones; over 75% are singletons. Sequencing input: PBMCs. These receptors were collected from a man in his thirties or forties in good health and CMV-seronegative.

This chain joins TRBV28 and TRBJ2-7, with a weak D call TRBD1 (5 bases). Germline V CDR1 and CDR2: MDHEN, SYDVKM. This CDR3 has 15 residues. V lost 6 bases and J lost 5, with 20 bases in between. The CDR3 nucleotides read TGTGCCAGCAGCCCAGGGTTCTCCGGCCGGAACGAGCAGTACTTC. It codes for CASSPGFSGRNEQYF. The full variable domain, with the rest looked up from reference TRBV28 and TRBJ2-7, is DVKVTQSSRYLVKRTGEKVFLECVQDMDHENMFWYRQDPGLGLRLIYFSYDVKMKEKGDIPEGYSVSREKKERFSLILESASTNQTSMYLCASSPGFSGRNEQYFGPGTRLTVT.

The J gene is TRBJ1-4, the V gene TRBV5-1, with D possibly TRBD1 on 5 matching bases. The CDR3 totals 14 residues. Germline V lookup: CDR1 SGHRS, CDR2 YFSETQ. Trimming left V 0 bases short and J 6 bases short, with 9 bases between. This CDR3 reads CASSLGGDYEKLFF. CDR3 in DNA: TGCGCCAGCAGCTTGGGGGGGGATTATGAAAAACTGTTTTTT.

The chain couples TRBV5-1 to TRBJ2-7; 12 bases match TRBD2. The V gene end was trimmed by 4 bases and the J gene end by 6 bases; junction bases not matched to a gene: 17. In germline, CDR1 is SGHRS, CDR2 YFSETQ. The CDR3 consists of 18 residues. The DNA of the CDR3 is TGCGCCAGCAGCCCCAAGACTAGCGGGAGAGGGGGGTTTTCCGAGCAGTACTTC. This encodes CASSPKTSGRGGFSEQYF.

The chain has TRBV6-1 and TRBJ1-2, with D perhaps matching TRBD1 (5 bases). V was trimmed by 11 bases and J by 3 bases, leaving 19 bases between them. The CDR3 runs to 14 residues. Looked up from germline, CDR1 is MNHNS and CDR2 is SASEGT. The CDR3 DNA is TGTGCCGGAGGGGCTCCGGGATCGGACTATGGCTACACCTTC. Amino acid sequence: CAGGAPGSDYGYTF.

This clone has only one observation. The rearrangement uses TRBV2 and TRBJ1-2, with TRBD1 identical over 11 bases. V trimming: 2 bases; J trimming: 12 bases; junction bases outside the gene matches: 8. This CDR3 has 14 amino acids. Germline loops: CDR1 SNHLY, CDR2 FYNNEI. The CDR3 loop is CASSERDRGNPNTF. The DNA for the CDR3 is TGTGCCAGCAGTGAAAGGGACAGGGGGAATCCAAACACCTTC.

The chain couples TRBV5-1 to TRBJ2-1, with 7 bases aligning to TRBD2. The germline CDR1 and CDR2 sequences are SGHRS and YFSETQ. Trimming took 1 base from V and 1 from J; bases not matched to a gene: 5. This CDR3 is built from 16 residues. The CDR3 DNA sequence: TGCGCCAGCAGCTTGTTAGGCGGGGGTTCCTACAATGAGCAGTTCTTC. It encodes CASSLLGGGSYNEQFF.

This chain links TRBV9 with TRBJ2-3, with D possibly matching TRBD2 (6 bases). The CDR3 spans 13 residues. Germline V gene data show CDR1 as SGDLS and CDR2 as YYNGEE. Trimming pared 6 bases from V and 8 bases from J, leaving 16 bases between. The CDR3 bases are TGTGCCAGCACCCAAGGGACCGGGGGTACGCAGTATTTT. It is translated as CASTQGTGGTQYF. The complete variable domain, with remaining parts taken from reference TRBV9 and TRBJ2-3, reads DSGVTQTPKHLITATGQRVTLRCSPRSGDLSVYWYQQSLDQGLQFLIQYYNGEERAKGNILERFSAQQFPDLHSELNLSSLELGDSALYFCASTQGTGGTQYFGPGTRLTVL.

This chain joins TRBV5-1 and TRBJ1-4; tentative D call: TRBD1 (6 bases). The CDR3 runs 15 residues. Trimming stripped 4 bases from V and 7 bases from J, with 17 bases between. Germline CDR1 and CDR2: SGHRS and YFSETQ. The CDR3 sequence is CASSPTGFRGEKLFF. The CDR3 DNA sequence: TGCGCCAGCAGCCCTACAGGGTTTCGGGGTGAAAAACTGTTTTTT.

The chain combines TRBV28 with TRBJ1-5; tentatively, D is TRBD1 (6 bases). From germline, CDR1 is MDHEN and CDR2 SYDVKM. The CDR3 extends over 14 amino acids. V was shortened by 6 bases and J by 4 bases, with 13 bases between the two germline ends. The CDR3 region has the DNA TGTGCCAGCAGCTACTTCAGGGGTAATCAGCCCCAGCATTTT. Translation: CASSYFRGNQPQHF.

The chain joins TRBV11-2 to TRBJ1-3, with 7 positions matching TRBD1. The CDR3 is 18 residues long. Germline CDR1 and CDR2: SGHAT and FQNNGV. Trimming took 6 bases from V and 1 from J; bases not matched to a gene: 15. The CDR3 reads CASSKYLGTEISGNTIYF. The CDR3 DNA reads as TGTGCCAGCAGTAAATACCTCGGGACAGAAATTTCTGGAAACACCATATATTTT.

The chain has TRBV19 and TRBJ2-5, with D possibly being TRBD1 (5 bases). The germline V and J ends were trimmed by 2 bases and 2 bases, with 12 bases remaining between them. The length of the CDR3 is 15 residues. Germline CDR1 and CDR2: LNHDA and SQIVND (reference sequence). CDR3 DNA sequence: TGTGCCAGTAGTATAAGTTCGAAGGGGCAAGAGACCCAGTACTTC. Amino acids: CASSISSKGQETQYF. Using reference TRBV19 and TRBJ2-5 for the parts outside the CDR3, the full variable domain is DGGITQSPKYLFRKEGQNVTLSCEQNLNHDAMYWYRQDPGQGLRLIYYSQIVNDFQKGDIAEGYSVSREKKESFPLTVTSAQKNPTAFYLCASSISSKGQETQYFGPGTRLLVL.

The chain recombines TRBV7-9 with TRBJ1-1; no firm D call. In germline, CDR1 is SEHNR, CDR2 FQNEAQ (reference sequence). V lost 3 bases and J lost 1, with 12 bases in between. This CDR3 has 15 amino acids. The CDR3 reads CASSFVSRKNTEAFF. CDR3 coding DNA: TGTGCCAGCAGCTTTGTTAGCCGGAAGAACACTGAAGCTTTCTTT.

V is TRBV6-6 and J is TRBJ1-1; D unresolved. V dropped 2 bases and J dropped 5 bases, with 9 bases sitting between them. The CDR3 totals 13 residues. Germline V gene lookup returns CDR1 MNHNY and CDR2 SVGAGI (reference sequence). CDR3 in amino acids: CASSYGEGTEAFF. The CDR3 DNA sequence: TGTGCCAGCAGTTACGGGGAGGGAACTGAAGCTTTCTTT.